The 5 T cell receptor beta chains presented below share a single source sample, sequenced in a study of control samples from healthy donors and cancer patients. TCRdb's table, derived via immunoSEQ multiplex PCR, lists solely in-frame clones and lacks some. The sample has 90,000 to 100,000 clones, 75% to 85% seen once. The sample comprised blood. The receptors stem from a woman aged 30 to 39 in good health.

The chain recombines TRBV6-4 with TRBJ2-3; 11 bases fit TRBD2. The CDR3 covers 14 residues. With 2 bases clipped from V and 5 bases from J, the junction kept 0 bases outside the gene matches. CDR1 is MRHNA and CDR2 is SNTAGT in the germline V gene. DNA of the CDR3: TGTGCCAGCAGTGACACTAGCGGGGGAGATACGCAGTATTTT. This sequence encodes CASSDTSGGDTQYF.

The chain uses TRBV23-1 and TRBJ1-1; TRBD1 matches at 7 bases. TRBV23-1 is flagged as an ORF with uncertain function. V shed 0 bases, J shed 0 bases, and the junction held 7 bases outside the gene matches. The CDR3 contains 17 residues. CDR3 residues: CASSQSEGAGVNTEAFF. The CDR3, as DNA: TGCGCCAGCAGTCAATCCGAGGGGGCTGGGGTGAACACTGAAGCTTTCTTT.

This clone is a singleton in its sample. The chain carries TRBV11-2 and TRBJ1-2; D is possibly TRBD1 (6 bases). The CDR3 totals 13 residues. Germline V gene data show CDR1 as SGHAT and CDR2 as FQNNGV. Trimming pared 2 bases from V and 7 bases from J, leaving 11 bases between. CDR3 protein: CASSLPGAGGYTF. CDR3 in DNA: TGTGCCAGCAGCTTACCAGGGGCAGGTGGCTACACCTTC. The whole variable domain, filled in from reference TRBV11-2 and TRBJ1-2, reads EAGVAQSPRYKIIEKRQSVAFWCNPISGHATLYWYQQILGQGPKLLIQFQNNGVVDDSQLPKDRFSAERLKGVDSTLKIQPAKLEDSAVYLCASSLPGAGGYTFGSGTRLTVV.

This chain joins TRBV6-5 and TRBJ1-5; D is unclear. Germline CDR1 reads MNHEY; CDR2 reads SVGAGI. V dropped 4 bases and J dropped 2 bases, with 6 bases sitting between them. The CDR3 contains 13 residues. This chain's CDR3 is CASSSGRNQPQHF. CDR3 sequence (DNA): TGTGCCAGCAGTTCCGGTCGCAATCAGCCCCAGCATTTT.

This chain uses TRBV6-5 with TRBJ1-5; 7 bases match TRBD1. J gave up 2 bases and V 2 bases, and 3 bases lay outside the gene matches. Germline CDR1 and CDR2: MNHEY and SVGAGI. The CDR3 loop spans 15 amino acids. The CDR3 DNA sequence: TGTGCCAGCAGTTACGGCGGGACAGGCAATCAGCCCCAGCATTTT. This codes for CASSYGGTGNQPQHF.